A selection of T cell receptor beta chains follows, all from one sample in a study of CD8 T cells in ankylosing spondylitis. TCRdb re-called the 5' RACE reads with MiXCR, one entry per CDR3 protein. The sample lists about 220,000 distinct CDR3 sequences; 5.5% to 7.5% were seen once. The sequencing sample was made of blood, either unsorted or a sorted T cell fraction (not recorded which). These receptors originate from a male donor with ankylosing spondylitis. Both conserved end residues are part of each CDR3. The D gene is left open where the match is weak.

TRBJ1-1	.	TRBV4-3	CASSQEFESRAFF
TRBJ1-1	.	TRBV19	CASSMGQLTEAFF
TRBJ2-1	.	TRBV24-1	CATSDLHGARNEQFF
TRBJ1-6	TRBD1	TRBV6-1	CASSRNGQGFNSPLHF
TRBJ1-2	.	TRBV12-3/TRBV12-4	CASSLTANYGYTF
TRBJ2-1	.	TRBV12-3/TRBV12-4	CASSLELVGNEQFF
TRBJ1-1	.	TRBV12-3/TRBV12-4	CASSLGTAREAFF
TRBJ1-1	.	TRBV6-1	CASTLRSITEAFF
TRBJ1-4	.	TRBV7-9	CASSLGFTRGGEKLFF
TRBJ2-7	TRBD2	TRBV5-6	CASSSYLAGVHEQYF
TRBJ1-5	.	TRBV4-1	CASSQVAGGDQPQHF
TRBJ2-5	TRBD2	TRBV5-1	CASSLGTSGPQETQYF
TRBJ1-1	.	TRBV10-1	CVSRSRENTEAFF
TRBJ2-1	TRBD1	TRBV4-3	CASRGTGNEQFF
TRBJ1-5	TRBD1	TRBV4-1	CASSLTTGKLINNQPQHF
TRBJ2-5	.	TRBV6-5	CASTLKETQYF
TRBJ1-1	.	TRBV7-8	CASSPLANMNTEAFF